A selection of T cell receptor beta chains follows, all from one sample in a study of T and B cells in COVID-19 patients. TCRdb reanalysed the multiplex PCR reads using MiXCR and keeps one entry per CDR3 protein. The sample has under 7,500 distinct CDR3 sequences, 25% to 30% seen once. The specimen sequenced was blood. The receptors derive from a human donor with active COVID-19. The CDR3 runs from the conserved cysteine through the conserved F or W. Each record gives: CDR3 length, V gene, D gene, J gene, clone size, CDR3 protein, CDR3 DNA. The D gene is left open where the match is weak. Where a row states a size, it is once, few, many or the class of an expanded clone; other rows omit it.

cdr3_length: 16
v_call: TRBV18
d_call: TRBD1
j_call: TRBJ2-1
clone_size: medium-sized
cdr3_aa: CASTGQGTISYNEQFF
cdr3_nt: TGTGCCAGCACCGGACAGGGGACCATCTCCTACAATGAGCAGTTCTTC

cdr3_length: 16
v_call: TRBV20-1
d_call: .
j_call: TRBJ1-6
clone_size: .
cdr3_aa: CSAIMGVGGRDSPLHF
cdr3_nt: TGCAGTGCTATTATGGGGGTAGGGGGTAGGGATTCACCCCTCCACTTT

cdr3_length: 15
v_call: TRBV29-1
d_call: .
j_call: TRBJ2-1
clone_size: medium-sized
cdr3_aa: CSVEDIWTLYNEQFF
cdr3_nt: TGCAGCGTTGAAGATATATGGACTCTCTACAATGAGCAGTTCTTC

cdr3_length: 14
v_call: TRBV5-4
d_call: TRBD2
j_call: TRBJ2-3
clone_size: medium-sized
cdr3_aa: CASSFRTSGDTQYF
cdr3_nt: TGTGCCAGCAGCTTTCGTACTAGCGGGGATACGCAGTATTTT

cdr3_length: 17
v_call: TRBV20-1
d_call: .
j_call: TRBJ2-3
clone_size: few
cdr3_aa: CSASGTGLAGKADTQYF
cdr3_nt: TGCAGTGCTAGTGGGACAGGGCTAGCGGGAAAGGCAGATACGCAGTATTTT

cdr3_length: 11
v_call: TRBV11-1
d_call: .
j_call: TRBJ2-2
clone_size: large
cdr3_aa: CASSYGGELFF
cdr3_nt: TGTGCCAGCAGTTATGGCGGGGAGCTGTTTTTT

cdr3_length: 14
v_call: TRBV28
d_call: TRBD1
j_call: TRBJ1-2
clone_size: few
cdr3_aa: CASSLQGTNYGYTF
cdr3_nt: TGTGCCAGCAGTCTACAGGGGACTAACTATGGCTACACCTTC

cdr3_length: 13
v_call: TRBV20-1
d_call: TRBD2
j_call: TRBJ2-1
clone_size: few
cdr3_aa: CSARTSGNNEQFF
cdr3_nt: TGCAGTGCTCGGACTAGCGGGAACAATGAGCAGTTCTTC

cdr3_length: 14
v_call: TRBV6-5
d_call: .
j_call: TRBJ2-1
clone_size: medium-sized
cdr3_aa: CASSPAGLYNEQFF
cdr3_nt: TGTGCCAGCAGCCCCGCCGGACTCTACAATGAGCAGTTCTTC

cdr3_length: 14
v_call: TRBV6-6
d_call: .
j_call: TRBJ1-1
clone_size: few
cdr3_aa: CASSYLSGPTEAFF
cdr3_nt: TGTGCCAGCAGTTACCTCTCAGGGCCCACTGAAGCTTTCTTT

cdr3_length: 14
v_call: TRBV4-3
d_call: .
j_call: TRBJ2-2
clone_size: few
cdr3_aa: CASQSVLGTGELFF
cdr3_nt: TGCGCCAGCCAATCAGTATTAGGCACCGGGGAGCTGTTTTTT

cdr3_length: 16
v_call: TRBV6-1
d_call: TRBD2
j_call: TRBJ2-7
clone_size: once
cdr3_aa: CASSRGTSGPSYEQYF
cdr3_nt: TGTGCCAGCAGTCGAGGGACTAGCGGGCCCTCCTACGAGCAGTACTTC

cdr3_length: 13
v_call: TRBV19
d_call: .
j_call: TRBJ1-1
clone_size: medium-sized
cdr3_aa: CASISQDVTEAFF
cdr3_nt: TGTGCCAGTATATCACAGGATGTCACTGAAGCTTTCTTT

cdr3_length: 13
v_call: TRBV20-1
d_call: .
j_call: TRBJ2-3
clone_size: .
cdr3_aa: CSARSPLADTQYF
cdr3_nt: TGCAGTGCTAGAAGTCCTTTAGCAGATACGCAGTATTTT

cdr3_length: 14
v_call: TRBV5-1
d_call: .
j_call: TRBJ2-5
clone_size: .
cdr3_aa: CASSPRRGGETQYF
cdr3_nt: TGCGCCAGCAGCCCACGGCGGGGCGGGGAGACCCAGTACTTC

cdr3_length: 15
v_call: TRBV24-1
d_call: .
j_call: TRBJ2-2
clone_size: .
cdr3_aa: CATSDSRTPTGELFF
cdr3_nt: TGTGCCACCAGTGATTCGAGGACACCCACCGGGGAGCTGTTTTTT

cdr3_length: 15
v_call: TRBV12-3/TRBV12-4
d_call: TRBD2
j_call: TRBJ2-3
clone_size: .
cdr3_aa: CASSLGAGGGDTQYF
cdr3_nt: TGTGCCAGCAGTTTAGGGGCGGGAGGTGGAGATACGCAGTATTTT

cdr3_length: 14
v_call: TRBV25-1
d_call: .
j_call: TRBJ2-3
clone_size: once
cdr3_aa: CASTGFGRLDTQYF
cdr3_nt: TGTGCCAGCACCGGATTTGGACGGTTAGATACGCAGTATTTT

cdr3_length: 15
v_call: TRBV7-2
d_call: .
j_call: TRBJ1-2
clone_size: .
cdr3_aa: CASSLGSGPGYGYTF
cdr3_nt: TGTGCCAGCAGCTTAGGCTCCGGACCGGGGTATGGCTACACCTTC

cdr3_length: 12
v_call: TRBV19
d_call: .
j_call: TRBJ1-4
clone_size: medium-sized
cdr3_aa: CASSSVGEKLFF
cdr3_nt: TGTGCCAGTAGTTCCGTTGGAGAAAAACTGTTTTTT

cdr3_length: 16
v_call: TRBV27
d_call: .
j_call: TRBJ2-3
clone_size: medium-sized
cdr3_aa: CASSDSPGDGTDTQYF
cdr3_nt: TGTGCCAGCAGTGACAGCCCGGGAGACGGCACAGATACGCAGTATTTT

cdr3_length: 15
v_call: TRBV27
d_call: TRBD2
j_call: TRBJ2-1
clone_size: medium-sized
cdr3_aa: CASSLAGGSYNEQFF
cdr3_nt: TGTGCCAGCAGCCTCGCCGGGGGGTCCTACAATGAGCAGTTCTTC

cdr3_length: 20
v_call: TRBV4-2
d_call: TRBD2
j_call: TRBJ2-1
clone_size: .
cdr3_aa: CASSQPRSTSGGWAYNEQFF
cdr3_nt: TGTGCCAGCAGCCAACCCCGGTCAACTAGCGGGGGGTGGGCCTACAATGAGCAGTTCTTC

cdr3_length: 13
v_call: TRBV20-1
d_call: TRBD1
j_call: TRBJ2-1
clone_size: .
cdr3_aa: CSATRHRGNEQFF
cdr3_nt: TGCAGTGCGACAAGGCACAGGGGAAATGAGCAGTTCTTC

cdr3_length: 16
v_call: TRBV6-5
d_call: TRBD2
j_call: TRBJ2-7
clone_size: .
cdr3_aa: CASSYMGLAGVHEQYF
cdr3_nt: TGTGCCAGCAGTTACATGGGACTAGCGGGAGTGCACGAGCAGTACTTC

cdr3_length: 14
v_call: TRBV4-3
d_call: .
j_call: TRBJ1-2
clone_size: few
cdr3_aa: CASSHQGQLYGYTF
cdr3_nt: TGCGCCAGCAGCCACCAGGGACAACTCTATGGCTACACCTTC

cdr3_length: 12
v_call: TRBV5-6
d_call: .
j_call: TRBJ1-1
clone_size: few
cdr3_aa: CASSLGDREAFF
cdr3_nt: TGTGCCAGCAGCTTAGGGGACCGTGAAGCTTTCTTT

cdr3_length: 15
v_call: TRBV7-9
d_call: .
j_call: TRBJ2-1
clone_size: .
cdr3_aa: CASSPGGELYNEQFF
cdr3_nt: TGTGCCAGCAGCCCAGGAGGAGAGCTTTACAATGAGCAGTTCTTC

cdr3_length: 16
v_call: TRBV7-9
d_call: .
j_call: TRBJ1-2
clone_size: .
cdr3_aa: CASSLVSHRLNYGYTF
cdr3_nt: TGTGCCAGCAGCTTAGTTTCTCACAGACTTAACTATGGCTACACCTTC

cdr3_length: 14
v_call: TRBV7-9
d_call: .
j_call: TRBJ2-2
clone_size: few
cdr3_aa: CASSFGGDTGELFF
cdr3_nt: TGTGCCAGCAGCTTCGGGGGAGACACCGGGGAGCTGTTTTTT